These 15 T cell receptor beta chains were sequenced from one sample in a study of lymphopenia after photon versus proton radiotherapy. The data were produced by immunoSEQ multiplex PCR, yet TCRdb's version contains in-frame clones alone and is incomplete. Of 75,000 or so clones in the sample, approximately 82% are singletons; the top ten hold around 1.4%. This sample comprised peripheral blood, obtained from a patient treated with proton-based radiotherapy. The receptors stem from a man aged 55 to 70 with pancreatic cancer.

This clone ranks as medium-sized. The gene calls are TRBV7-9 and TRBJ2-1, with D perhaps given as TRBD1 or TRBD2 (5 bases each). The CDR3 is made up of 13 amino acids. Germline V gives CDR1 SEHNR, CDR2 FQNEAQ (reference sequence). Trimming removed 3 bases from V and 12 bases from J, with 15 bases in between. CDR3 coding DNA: TGTGCCAGCAGCTTCTCGGGGCAAGAGGGGCAGTTCTTC. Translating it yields CASSFSGQEGQFF.

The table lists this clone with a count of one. CDR3 region: CASSPDRTPEAFF. CDR3 DNA sequence: TGTGCCAGCTCACCTGACAGGACCCCTGAAGCTTTCTTT. The chain recombines TRBV18 with TRBJ1-1; D may be TRBD1 (6 bases). The CDR3 length is 13 residues. The germline V gene encodes CDR1 KGHSH and CDR2 LQKENI. The V and J ends lost 3 bases and 6 bases respectively, with 11 bases between them.

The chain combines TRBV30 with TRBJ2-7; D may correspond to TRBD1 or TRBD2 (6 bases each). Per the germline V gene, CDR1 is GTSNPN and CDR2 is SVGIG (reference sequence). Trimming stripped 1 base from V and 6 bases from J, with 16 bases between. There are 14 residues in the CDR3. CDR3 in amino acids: CAWSGGAGKSEQYF. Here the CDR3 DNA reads TGTGCCTGGAGTGGGGGGGCAGGGAAGAGCGAGCAGTACTTC.

Written as DNA, the CDR3 is TGTGCCAGCAGCTCGGACGGTGGGAGGACTGAAGCTTTCTTT. Protein sequence: CASSSDGGRTEAFF. V and J are TRBV5-6 and TRBJ1-1; D is unresolved. V lost 3 bases and J 5 bases, leaving 14 bases between the germline ends. CDR1 is SGHDT and CDR2 is YYEEEE in the germline V gene. The CDR3 spans 14 residues. Using reference TRBV5-6 and TRBJ1-1 for the parts outside the CDR3, the full variable domain is DAGVTQSPTHLIKTRGQQVTLRCSPKSGHDTVSWYQQALGQGPQFIFQYYEEEERQRGNFPDRFSGHQFPNYSSELNVNALLLGDSALYLCASSSDGGRTEAFFGQGTRLTVV.

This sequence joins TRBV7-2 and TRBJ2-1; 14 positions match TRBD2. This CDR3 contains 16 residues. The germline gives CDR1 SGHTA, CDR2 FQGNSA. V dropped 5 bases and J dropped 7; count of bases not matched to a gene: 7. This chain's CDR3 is CASSPSTSGRVNEQFF. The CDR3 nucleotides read TGTGCCAGCAGCCCTTCGACTAGCGGGAGGGTTAATGAGCAGTTCTTC.

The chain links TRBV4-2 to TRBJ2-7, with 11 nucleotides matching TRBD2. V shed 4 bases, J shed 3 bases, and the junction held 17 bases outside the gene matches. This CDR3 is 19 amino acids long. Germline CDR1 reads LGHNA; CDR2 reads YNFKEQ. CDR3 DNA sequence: TGTGCCAGCAGCCCTCAGGACCCTAGCGGGAGGCTAATGATCTACGAGCAGTACTTC. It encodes CASSPQDPSGRLMIYEQYF.

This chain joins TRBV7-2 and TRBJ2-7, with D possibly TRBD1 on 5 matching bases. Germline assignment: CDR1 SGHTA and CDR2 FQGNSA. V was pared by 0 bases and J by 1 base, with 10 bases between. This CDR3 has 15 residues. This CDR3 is CASSLAADRSYEQYF. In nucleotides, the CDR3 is TGTGCCAGCAGCTTAGCAGCAGACAGATCCTACGAGCAGTACTTC. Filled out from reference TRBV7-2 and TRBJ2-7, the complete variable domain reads GAGVSQSPSNKVTEKGKDVELRCDPISGHTALYWYRQSLGQGLEFLIYFQGNSAPDKSGLPSDRFSAERTGGSVSTLTIQRTQQEDSAVYLCASSLAADRSYEQYFGPGTRLTVT.

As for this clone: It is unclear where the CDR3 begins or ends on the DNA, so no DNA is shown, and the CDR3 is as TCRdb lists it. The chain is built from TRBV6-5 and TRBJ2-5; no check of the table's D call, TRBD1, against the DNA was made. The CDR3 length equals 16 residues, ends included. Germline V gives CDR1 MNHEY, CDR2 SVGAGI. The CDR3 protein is CASSSSTGHMGETQYF.

The CDR3 sequence: CASSVPGIETDTQYF. CDR3 nucleotide sequence: TGTGCCAGCAGTGTTCCGGGGATCGAAACAGATACGCAGTATTTT. V is TRBV25-1 and J is TRBJ2-3; the D gene is possibly TRBD2 (5 bases). This CDR3 is 15 amino acids long. The germline gives CDR1 MGHDK, CDR2 SYGVNS. Trimming took 4 bases from V and 3 from J, leaving 14 bases between them.

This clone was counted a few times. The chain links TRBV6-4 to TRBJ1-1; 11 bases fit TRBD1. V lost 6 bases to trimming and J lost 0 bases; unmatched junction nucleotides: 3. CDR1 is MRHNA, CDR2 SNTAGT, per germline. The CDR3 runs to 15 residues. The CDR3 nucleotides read TGTGCCAGCAGCAGGACAGGGGGCATGAACACTGAAGCTTTCTTT. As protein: CASSRTGGMNTEAFF.

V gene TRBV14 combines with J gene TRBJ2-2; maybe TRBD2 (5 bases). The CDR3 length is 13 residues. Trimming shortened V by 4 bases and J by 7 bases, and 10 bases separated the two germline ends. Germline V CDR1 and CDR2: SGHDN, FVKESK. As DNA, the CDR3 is TGTGCCAGCAGCCCTAGCCTTCGCGGGGAGCTGTTTTTT. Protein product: CASSPSLRGELFF.

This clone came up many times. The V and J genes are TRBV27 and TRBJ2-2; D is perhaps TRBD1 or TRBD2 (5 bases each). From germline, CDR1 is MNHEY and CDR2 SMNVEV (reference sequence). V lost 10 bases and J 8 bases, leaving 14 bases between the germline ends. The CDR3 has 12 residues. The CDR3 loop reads CATREFMGELFF. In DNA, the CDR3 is TGTGCCACCAGGGAGTTTATGGGGGAGCTGTTTTTT.

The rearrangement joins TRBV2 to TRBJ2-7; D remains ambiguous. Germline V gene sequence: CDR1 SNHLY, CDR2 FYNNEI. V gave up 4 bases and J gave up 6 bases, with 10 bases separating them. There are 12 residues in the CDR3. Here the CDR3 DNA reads TGTGCCAGCAGTGCCCCAGGAACCGAGCAGTACTTC. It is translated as CASSAPGTEQYF.

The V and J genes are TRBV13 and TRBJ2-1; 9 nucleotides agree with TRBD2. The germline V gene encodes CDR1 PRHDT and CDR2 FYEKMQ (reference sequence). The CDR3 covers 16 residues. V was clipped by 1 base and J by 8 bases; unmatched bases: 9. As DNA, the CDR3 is TGTGCCAGCAGCTTAGTGAGTTTAGCGGGAGATCATGAGCAGTTCTTC. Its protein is CASSLVSLAGDHEQFF.

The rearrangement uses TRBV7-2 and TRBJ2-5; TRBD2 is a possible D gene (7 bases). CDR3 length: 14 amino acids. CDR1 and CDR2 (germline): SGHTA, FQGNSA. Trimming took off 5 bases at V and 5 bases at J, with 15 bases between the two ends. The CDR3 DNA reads TGTGCCAGCAGCCCATCTGGGAGGGGGGAGACCCAGTACTTC. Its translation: CASSPSGRGETQYF.